This T cell receptor (beta chain) is drawn from a study of identical twins. Study-level results: Donors were not followed over many years; analysis was cross-sectional. Twins shared out-of-frame alpha sequences with excess low generation probability.

As to this clonotype: Its antigen is as yet unknown.

Trimming pared 3 bases from V and 1 base from J, leaving 9 bases between. This CDR3 is 14 amino acids long. Unique molecular identifiers were present on the cDNA, and a universal primer site came from template switching. TCRdb processed the 5' RACE reads anew with MiXCR; each CDR3 protein has one entry. The sample consists of some 630,000 distinct CDR3 sequences, under 8.5% of them appearing once. These data were also filed under a second study, of yellow fever vaccine responses in identical twins. Turning to that study: Twin vaccine T cell responses reportedly seemed partly convergent, partly personalized.

The clonotype comes from a woman aged 18-29 years in good health. Sequenced: PBMCs. V is TRBV12-3 or TRBV12-4 and J is TRBJ1-2; D unresolved. CDR3 sequence (DNA): TGTGCCAGCAGTTTCTACGTTGGTAACTATGGCTACACCTTC. Amino acids: CASSFYVGNYGYTF.